These 8 T cell receptor beta chains were all obtained from the same sample, sequenced in a study of cytomegalovirus exposure and HLA in healthy donors. PCR used 60 Vbeta primers and 13 Jbeta primers. Assay: immunoSEQ multiplex PCR; the TCRdb copy retains only in-frame clones and omits some. The sample has around 100,000 clones, more than 75% seen once; the top ten hold approximately 10%. Material for sequencing was PBMCs. The receptors were gathered from a woman aged 18-29 years in good health and CMV-seropositive.

CDR3 nucleotides: TGTGCCAGCAGCTTGTTTGCAGGAAACTATGGCTACACCTTC. Amino acids: CASSLFAGNYGYTF. This sequence joins TRBV5-6 and TRBJ1-2; the D is unclear. This CDR3 contains 14 residues. The germline gives CDR1 SGHDT, CDR2 YYEEEE. V was pared by 1 base and J by 2 bases, with 9 bases between.

The chain recombines TRBV6-5 with TRBJ1-1; no reliable D call. Deletions cut 6 bases from V and 1 base from J, with 12 bases between. This CDR3 spans 14 amino acids. CDR1 MNHEY and CDR2 SVGAGI come from the germline V gene. CDR3 bases: TGTGCCAGCAGCCCTGGCGGGGAGAACACTGAAGCTTTCTTT. Translated: CASSPGGENTEAFF.

This clone was seen a single time. This CDR3 reads CASSPTSGRDIEQFF. DNA of the CDR3: TGCGCCAGCAGTCCGACTAGCGGGAGGGACATTGAGCAGTTCTTC. The chain has TRBV10-1 and TRBJ2-1; 14 nucleotides line up with TRBD2. CDR3 size: 15 residues. Germline V gene sequence: CDR1 WNHNN, CDR2 SYGVQD (reference sequence). The ends lost 5 bases at V and 9 bases at J; junction bases unmatched: 6.

The CDR3 DNA reads TGTGCCAGCAGTGGTAACAGGGTGGTCTCTGGAAACACCATATATTTT. This translates into CASSGNRVVSGNTIYF. The J gene is TRBJ1-3, the V gene TRBV2; D is perhaps TRBD1 (6 bases). Per germline, CDR1 SNHLY and CDR2 FYNNEI. CDR3 length: 16 residues. The V end was cut by 4 bases, the J end by 0 bases, with 13 bases between.

This chain joins TRBV6-1 and TRBJ1-6; the D is unclear. CDR1 is MNHNS, CDR2 SASEGT, per germline. Trimming removed 2 bases from V and 7 bases from J, with 6 bases in between. The CDR3 consists of 13 residues. The CDR3 loop is CASSEFGNSPLHF. For the CDR3, the DNA is TGTGCCAGCAGTGAATTCGGGAATTCACCCCTCCACTTT.

The genes are TRBV11-2 and TRBJ1-2; 8 nucleotides agree with TRBD1. This CDR3 spans 14 amino acids. The V and J ends lost 4 bases and 12 bases, in that order; junction bases with no gene match: 13. Germline loops: CDR1 SGHAT, CDR2 FQNNGV. CDR3 residues: CASSSADRVPLDTF. The CDR3 DNA reads as TGTGCCAGCAGCTCGGCGGACAGGGTCCCGCTAGACACCTTC. Based on the CDR3 plus reference TRBV11-2 and TRBJ1-2, the full variable domain is EAGVAQSPRYKIIEKRQSVAFWCNPISGHATLYWYQQILGQGPKLLIQFQNNGVVDDSQLPKDRFSAERLKGVDSTLKIQPAKLEDSAVYLCASSSADRVPLDTFGSGTRLTVV.

A few counts support this clone. This chain links TRBV28 with TRBJ1-3; D call uncertain. The CDR3 is 15 residues long. The ends were cut back, 4 bases at V and 2 bases at J, with 12 bases in the middle. In germline, CDR1 is MDHEN, CDR2 SYDVKM. This chain's CDR3 is CASSSAEVPGNTIYF. The CDR3 coding sequence is TGTGCCAGCAGTTCCGCAGAGGTCCCTGGAAACACCATATATTTT. Drawing the rest from reference TRBV28 and TRBJ1-3, the complete variable domain is DVKVTQSSRYLVKRTGEKVFLECVQDMDHENMFWYRQDPGLGLRLIYFSYDVKMKEKGDIPEGYSVSREKKERFSLILESASTNQTSMYLCASSSAEVPGNTIYFGEGSWLTVV.

This clone was counted a single time. The chain joins TRBV2 to TRBJ2-2; D is undetermined. The CDR3 length is 12 residues. Germline V gene lookup returns CDR1 SNHLY and CDR2 FYNNEI. V was pared by 10 bases and J by 4 bases, with 10 bases between. CDR3 residues: CATLTGTGELFF. CDR3 sequence (DNA): TGTGCCACATTGACGGGCACCGGGGAGCTGTTTTTT.